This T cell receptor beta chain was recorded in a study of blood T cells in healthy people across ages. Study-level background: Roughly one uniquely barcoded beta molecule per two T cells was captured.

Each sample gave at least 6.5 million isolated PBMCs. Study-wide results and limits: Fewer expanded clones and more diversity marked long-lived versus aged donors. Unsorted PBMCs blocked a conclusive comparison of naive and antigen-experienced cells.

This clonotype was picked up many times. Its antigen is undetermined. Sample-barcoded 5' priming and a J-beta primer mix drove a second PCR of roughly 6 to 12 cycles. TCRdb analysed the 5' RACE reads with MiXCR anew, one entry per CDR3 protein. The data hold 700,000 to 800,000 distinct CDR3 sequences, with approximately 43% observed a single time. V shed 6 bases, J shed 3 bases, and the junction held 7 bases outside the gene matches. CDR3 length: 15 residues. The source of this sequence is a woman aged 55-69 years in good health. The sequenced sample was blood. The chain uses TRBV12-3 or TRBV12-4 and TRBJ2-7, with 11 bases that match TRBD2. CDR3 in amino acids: CASRPGTSGFYEQYF. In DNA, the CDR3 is TGTGCCAGCAGGCCCGGGACTAGCGGATTCTACGAGCAGTACTTC.